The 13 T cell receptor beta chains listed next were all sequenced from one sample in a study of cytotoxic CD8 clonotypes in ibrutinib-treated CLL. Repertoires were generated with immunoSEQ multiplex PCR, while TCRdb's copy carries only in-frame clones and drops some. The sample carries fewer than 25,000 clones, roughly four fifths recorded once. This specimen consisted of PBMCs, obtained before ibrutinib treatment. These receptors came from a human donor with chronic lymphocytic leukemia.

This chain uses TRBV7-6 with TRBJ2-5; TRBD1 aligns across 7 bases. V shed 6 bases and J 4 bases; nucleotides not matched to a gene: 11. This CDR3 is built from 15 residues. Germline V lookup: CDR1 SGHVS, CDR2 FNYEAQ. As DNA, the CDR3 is TGTGCCAGCAGATCAAACCCTAACAGGGGAGAGACCCAGTACTTC. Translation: CASRSNPNRGETQYF.

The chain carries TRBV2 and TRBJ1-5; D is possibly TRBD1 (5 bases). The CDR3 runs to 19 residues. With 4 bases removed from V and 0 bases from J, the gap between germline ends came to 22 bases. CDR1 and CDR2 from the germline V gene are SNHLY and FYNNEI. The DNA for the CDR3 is TGTGCCAGCAGTGTCGACAGCCATAGTGGGCCGTATAGCAATCAGCCCCAGCATTTT. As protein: CASSVDSHSGPYSNQPQHF.

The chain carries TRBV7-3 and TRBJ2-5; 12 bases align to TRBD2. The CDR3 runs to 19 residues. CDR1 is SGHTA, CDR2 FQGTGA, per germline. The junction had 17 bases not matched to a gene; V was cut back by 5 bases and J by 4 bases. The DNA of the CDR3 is TGTGCCAGCAGCCCGCGGGCACTAGCGGGAGGCAGGAGGGGAGAGACCCAGTACTTC. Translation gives CASSPRALAGGRRGETQYF.

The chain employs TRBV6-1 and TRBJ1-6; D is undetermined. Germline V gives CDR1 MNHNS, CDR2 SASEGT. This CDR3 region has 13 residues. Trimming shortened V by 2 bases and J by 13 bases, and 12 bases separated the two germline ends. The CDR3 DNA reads TGTGCCAGCAGTGAACAGGCGGCACTCCCCCTCCACTTT. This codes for CASSEQAALPLHF.

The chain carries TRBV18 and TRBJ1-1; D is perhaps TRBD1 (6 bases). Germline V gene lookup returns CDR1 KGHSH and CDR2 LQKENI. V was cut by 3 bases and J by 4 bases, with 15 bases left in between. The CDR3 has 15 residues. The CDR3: CASSPERTGRTEAFF. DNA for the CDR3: TGTGCCAGCTCACCGGAGCGTACAGGGCGCACTGAAGCTTTCTTT.

CDR3 region: CASSWSREAFF. The CDR3 nucleotides read TGTGCCAGCAGCTGGTCCCGGGAGGCTTTCTTT. The rearrangement uses TRBV5-6 and TRBJ1-1; D ambiguous. Trimming took off 3 bases at V and 11 bases at J, with 11 bases between the two ends. The CDR3 consists of 11 residues. CDR1 and CDR2 from the germline V gene are SGHDT and YYEEEE.

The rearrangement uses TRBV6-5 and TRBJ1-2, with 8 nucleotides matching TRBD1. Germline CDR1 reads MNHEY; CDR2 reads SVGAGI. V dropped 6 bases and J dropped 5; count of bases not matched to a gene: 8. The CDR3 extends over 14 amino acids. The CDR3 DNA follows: TGTGCCAGCAGGAAACAGGGGGGGAGATATGGCTACACCTTC. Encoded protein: CASRKQGGRYGYTF.

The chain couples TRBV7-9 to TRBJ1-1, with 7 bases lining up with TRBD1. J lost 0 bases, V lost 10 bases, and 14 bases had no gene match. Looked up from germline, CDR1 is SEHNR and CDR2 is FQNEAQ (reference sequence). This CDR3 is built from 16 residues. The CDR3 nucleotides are TGTGCCACGATAAACGCTCTGGGACAGATGAACACTGAAGCTTTCTTT. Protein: CATINALGQMNTEAFF.

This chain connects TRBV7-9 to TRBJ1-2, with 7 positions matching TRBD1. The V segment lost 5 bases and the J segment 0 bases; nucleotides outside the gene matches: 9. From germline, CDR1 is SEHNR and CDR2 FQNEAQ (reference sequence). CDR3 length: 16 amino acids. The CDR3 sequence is CASSLDRVRANYGYTF. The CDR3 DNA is TGTGCCAGCAGCCTAGACAGGGTACGGGCTAACTATGGCTACACCTTC. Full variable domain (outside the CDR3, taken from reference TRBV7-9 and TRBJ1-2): DTGVSQNPRHKITKRGQNVTFRCDPISEHNRLYWYRQTLGQGPEFLTYFQNEAQLEKSRLLSDRFSAERPKGSFSTLEIQRTEQGDSAMYLCASSLDRVRANYGYTFGSGTRLTVV.

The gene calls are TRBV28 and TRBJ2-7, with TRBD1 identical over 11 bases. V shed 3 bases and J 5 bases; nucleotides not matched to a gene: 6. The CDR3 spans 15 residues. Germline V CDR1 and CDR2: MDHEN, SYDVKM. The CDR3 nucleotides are TGTGCCAGCAGTTTCGCCGGGACAGGGGGACACGAGCAGTACTTC. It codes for CASSFAGTGGHEQYF. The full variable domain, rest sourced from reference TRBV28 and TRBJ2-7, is DVKVTQSSRYLVKRTGEKVFLECVQDMDHENMFWYRQDPGLGLRLIYFSYDVKMKEKGDIPEGYSVSREKKERFSLILESASTNQTSMYLCASSFAGTGGHEQYFGPGTRLTVT.

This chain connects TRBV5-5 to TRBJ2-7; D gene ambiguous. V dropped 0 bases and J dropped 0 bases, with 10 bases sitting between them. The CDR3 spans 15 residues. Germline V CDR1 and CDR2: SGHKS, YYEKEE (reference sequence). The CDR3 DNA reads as TGTGCCAGCAGCTTGGCCTCGGCGGCCTCCTACGAGCAGTACTTC. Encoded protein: CASSLASAASYEQYF.

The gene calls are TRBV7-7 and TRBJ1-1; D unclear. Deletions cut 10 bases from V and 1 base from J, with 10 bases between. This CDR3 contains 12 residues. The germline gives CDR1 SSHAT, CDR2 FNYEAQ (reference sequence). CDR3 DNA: TGTGCCACCTCTCTCCGGAACACTGAAGCTTTCTTT. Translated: CATSLRNTEAFF. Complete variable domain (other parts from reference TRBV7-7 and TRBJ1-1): GAGVSQSPRYKVTKRGQDVTLRCDPISSHATLYWYQQALGQGPEFLTYFNYEAQPDKSGLPSDRFSAERPEGSISTLTIQRTEQRDSAMYRCATSLRNTEAFFGQGTRLTVV.

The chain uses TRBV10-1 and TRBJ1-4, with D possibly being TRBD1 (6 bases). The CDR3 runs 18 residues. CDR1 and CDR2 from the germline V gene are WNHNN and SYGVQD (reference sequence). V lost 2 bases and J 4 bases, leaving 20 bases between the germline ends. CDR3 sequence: CASSEDSGARVLNEKLFF. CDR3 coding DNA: TGCGCCAGCAGTGAGGACTCAGGGGCGAGAGTACTTAATGAAAAACTGTTTTTT.